The 32 T cell receptor beta chains below come from one sample, sequenced in a study of blood T cells in healthy people across ages. Through a sample-barcoded 5' primer and a J-beta primer mix, a second PCR was run for roughly 6 to 11 cycles. TCRdb recomputed calls from the 5' RACE reads with MiXCR, one row per CDR3 protein. The data contain approximately 880,000 distinct CDR3 sequences, about 48% of them singletons. The sample was blood. The receptors shown here come from a man aged 30-40 years in good health.

The V gene is TRBV12-3 or TRBV12-4, the J gene TRBJ2-4; D uncertain. The ends were cut back, 5 bases at V and 1 base at J, with 18 bases in the middle. This CDR3 comprises 17 residues. The CDR3 loop is CASSATEIRPAKNIQYF. Here the CDR3 DNA reads TGTGCCAGCAGTGCAACCGAAATTCGTCCGGCCAAAAACATTCAGTACTTC.

This clonotype has more than one count but fewer than ten. The CDR3 bases are TGTGCCAGCAGCTTGGCGGGCAGTAGATCCACAGATACGCAGTATTTT. Protein sequence: CASSLAGSRSTDTQYF. V usage is TRBV5-4 and J usage is TRBJ2-3; no reliable D call. The length of the CDR3 is 16 residues. CDR1 is SGHNT and CDR2 is YYREEE in the germline V gene (reference sequence). Between the trimmed V and J ends, which lost 0 bases and 2 bases, there was a span of 13 bases.

This clonotype has just one count. A much more abundant neighbour one base away suggests this may be a read error. The CDR3 region is CASSERDAGRSGYGYTF. As DNA, the CDR3 is TGTGCCAGCAGTGAACGGGACGCCGGCCGCTCCGGCTATGGCTACACCTTC. The chain uses TRBV6-1 and TRBJ1-2; TRBD1 is a possible D gene (5 bases). V lost 2 bases and J 4 bases, leaving 20 bases between the germline ends. The CDR3 totals 17 residues. Per the germline V gene, CDR1 is MNHNS and CDR2 is SASEGT.

This chain connects TRBV7-8 to TRBJ2-7; 8 nucleotides agree with TRBD2. After removal of 10 bases from V and 3 bases from J, the junction contained 8 bases not matched to a gene. The CDR3 is 13 residues long. CDR1 SGHVS and CDR2 FQNEAQ come from the germline V gene. The CDR3: CATNGGASYEQYF. DNA of the CDR3: TGTGCCACCAACGGGGGGGCGAGCTACGAGCAGTACTTC.

In this sample, this clonotype turned up a few times. The V and J genes are TRBV7-9 and TRBJ1-2; D is unresolved. V was clipped by 4 bases and J by 0 bases, with 12 bases between them. Germline CDR1 is SEHNR and CDR2 is FQNEAQ (reference sequence). The CDR3 is made up of 15 amino acids. The CDR3: CASSSSIAANYGYTF. CDR3 sequence (DNA): TGTGCCAGCAGCTCTAGCATCGCAGCTAACTATGGCTACACCTTC.

The chain has TRBV20-1 and TRBJ1-6; D possibly corresponds to TRBD1 (6 bases). Germline V gene sequence: CDR1 DFQATT, CDR2 SNEGSKA (reference sequence). CDR3 length equals 14 residues. The V gene lost 2 bases and the J gene lost 10 bases, with 15 bases spanning the gap. The CDR3 DNA follows: TGCAGTGCTAGACAGATCACAAGGGGGTCACCCCTCCACTTT. As protein: CSARQITRGSPLHF.

The V call is TRBV4-2, the J call TRBJ2-1, with TRBD2 matching over 14 bases. CDR1 and CDR2 (germline): LGHNA, YNFKEQ. CDR3 length: 20 amino acids. Trimming cost V 1 base and J 0 bases; bases outside gene matches: 8. The CDR3 sequence: CASSQGLAGGPSSSYNEQFF. The CDR3 DNA reads TGTGCCAGCAGCCAAGGACTAGCGGGGGGGCCCAGTAGCTCCTACAATGAGCAGTTCTTC.

This chain joins TRBV24-1 and TRBJ1-2, with 8 bases fitting TRBD1. Germline V CDR1 and CDR2: KGHDR, SFDVKD. Unmatched junction bases numbered 8, after V lost 4 bases and J lost 8 bases. This CDR3 has 14 residues. The CDR3 nucleotides are TGTGCCACCAGTGACCCAGACAGGGGTGGAGGCTACACCTTC. Translating it yields CATSDPDRGGGYTF.

The J gene is TRBJ1-2, the V gene TRBV7-2; D not resolved. Germline V gene sequence: CDR1 SGHTA, CDR2 FQGNSA. There are 14 residues in the CDR3. V dropped 5 bases and J dropped 3 bases, with 13 bases sitting between them. The DNA of the CDR3 is TGTGCCAGCAGCCCGGCGGGTGCCGACTATGGCTACACCTTC. Protein product: CASSPAGADYGYTF.

With regard to this clonotype: With a much larger clone just one base away, this may be a read error. This chain uses TRBV2 with TRBJ2-7; 7 bases agree with TRBD1. Germline-derived CDR1 and CDR2 are SNHLY and FYNNEI. CDR3 size: 12 residues. CDR3 sequence (DNA): TGTGTCAGCAGACAGGGACAGTACGAGCAGTACTTC. Protein: CVSRQGQYEQYF.

This clonotype was detected once. The rearrangement links TRBV3-1 to TRBJ2-1, with D perhaps matching TRBD1 (5 bases). The CDR3 length is 16 residues. Per germline, CDR1 LGHDT and CDR2 YNNKEL (reference sequence). V gave up 4 bases and J gave up 0 bases, with 13 bases separating them. Here the CDR3 DNA reads TGTGCCAGCAGCCGGACACAGAAGATCTCCTACAATGAGCAGTTCTTC. Amino acid sequence: CASSRTQKISYNEQFF.

This sequence joins TRBV7-2 and TRBJ2-4, with 9 bases aligning to TRBD1. The V and J ends lost 5 bases and 5 bases, in that order; junction bases with no gene match: 4. Germline V gene sequence: CDR1 SGHTA, CDR2 FQGNSA. This CDR3 contains 14 residues. The CDR3 bases are TGTGCCAGCAGCCAGGACAGGGGCGAAAACATTCAGTACTTC. Translation gives CASSQDRGENIQYF.

This clonotype was observed once. This chain connects TRBV6-2 or TRBV6-3 to TRBJ2-1, with D maybe TRBD2 (5 bases). The CDR3 is 12 amino acids. Trimming shortened V by 2 bases and J by 10 bases, and 9 bases separated the two germline ends. Germline V gene lookup returns CDR1 MNHEY and CDR2 SVGEGT. CDR3 in amino acids: CASSYLGEEQFF. In DNA form, the CDR3 reads TGTGCCAGCAGTTACCTCGGGGAGGAGCAGTTCTTC.

V gene TRBV12-3 or TRBV12-4 combines with J gene TRBJ2-1; D gene unclear. The CDR3 is 15 amino acids. The V end lost 5 bases, the J end lost 0 bases, and 11 bases lay between the germline ends. The CDR3 bases are TGTGCCAGCAGTCCCTTAGTGGCCTCCTACAATGAGCAGTTCTTC. This sequence encodes CASSPLVASYNEQFF.

V is TRBV29-1 and J is TRBJ1-4; no reliable D call. Germline V gene sequence: CDR1 SQVTM, CDR2 ANQGSEA. This CDR3 has 14 amino acids. V was shortened by 6 bases and J by 0 bases, with 11 bases between the two germline ends. CDR3 amino acids: CSVRGSATNEKLFF. As DNA, the CDR3 is TGCAGCGTGCGCGGGAGTGCAACTAATGAAAAACTGTTTTTT.

The chain links TRBV15 to TRBJ2-1; 8 bases agree with TRBD1. CDR1 and CDR2 (germline): LNHNV, YYDKDF (reference sequence). J gave up 3 bases and V 2 bases, and 6 bases lay outside the gene matches. The CDR3 runs to 16 residues. CDR3: CATSRPPGQGYNEQFF. The CDR3 coding sequence is TGTGCCACCAGCAGACCACCAGGACAGGGCTACAATGAGCAGTTCTTC. Based on the CDR3 plus reference TRBV15 and TRBJ2-1, the full variable domain is DAMVIQNPRYQVTQFGKPVTLSCSQTLNHNVMYWYQQKSSQAPKLLFHYYDKDFNNEADTPDNFQSRRPNTSFCFLDIRSPGLGDTAMYLCATSRPPGQGYNEQFFGPGTRLTVL.

The chain combines TRBV7-8 with TRBJ2-1, with D perhaps given as TRBD1 or TRBD2 (5 bases each). V lost 4 bases and J lost 1, with 32 bases in between. The CDR3 is 22 residues long. Germline-derived CDR1 and CDR2 are SGHVS and FQNEAQ. The CDR3 nucleotides are TGTGCCAGCAGCTCCTTAAATACCCCGGGGCAGATTTTACCGTTGTCCTACAATGAGCAGTTCTTC. As protein: CASSSLNTPGQILPLSYNEQFF.

The chain uses TRBV6-2 or TRBV6-3 and TRBJ2-1; D is ambiguous. The end of the DNA fits TRBJ2-7 better, so the J call may be wrong. Germline-derived CDR1 and CDR2 are MNHEY and SVGEGT. This CDR3 contains 13 residues. In nucleotides, the CDR3 is TGTGCCAGCAGTCGGAGCTCCTACAATGAGCAGTACTTC. Translating it yields CASSRSSYNEQYF.

In its sample, this clonotype was seen a few times. The chain recombines TRBV20-1 with TRBJ1-2, with a tentative D call TRBD1 (6 bases). This CDR3 comprises 15 residues. Per the germline V gene, CDR1 is DFQATT and CDR2 is SNEGSKA (reference sequence). Trimming removed 0 bases from V and 7 bases from J, with 18 bases in between. The CDR3 DNA follows: TGCAGTGCTAGAGATACCCTACAGGGATTCGGTGGCTACACCTTC. This translates into CSARDTLQGFGGYTF.

This clonotype turned up a few times. The chain joins TRBV29-1 to TRBJ2-2; D is perhaps TRBD1 or TRBD2 (6 bases each). The CDR3 is 15 amino acids. The ends were cut back, 7 bases at V and 4 bases at J, with 19 bases in the middle. Germline V gene data show CDR1 as SQVTM and CDR2 as ANQGSEA. The DNA of the CDR3 is TGCAGCGCCACGAGGGGGGCCACCCTCACCGGGGAGCTGTTTTTT. This encodes CSATRGATLTGELFF.

This clonotype has more than one count but fewer than ten. V usage is TRBV20-1 and J usage is TRBJ2-7; unclear D gene. The CDR3 length is 10 residues. Germline CDR1 reads DFQATT; CDR2 reads SNEGSKA (reference sequence). Trimming shortened V by 4 bases and J by 3 bases, and 4 bases separated the two germline ends. This CDR3 reads CSAMFYEQYF. The CDR3 bases are TGCAGTGCTATGTTCTACGAGCAGTACTTC.

The gene calls are TRBV28 and TRBJ2-4, with D unclear. The V end was cut by 1 base, the J end by 0 bases, with 22 bases between. CDR1 MDHEN and CDR2 SYDVKM come from the germline V gene. This CDR3 has 20 amino acids. CDR3 region: CASSLFTVRTHEVAKNIQYF. DNA of the CDR3: TGTGCCAGCAGTTTATTCACAGTAAGAACTCACGAGGTAGCCAAAAACATTCAGTACTTC. The variable domain in full, with the rest retrieved from reference TRBV28 and TRBJ2-4, is DVKVTQSSRYLVKRTGEKVFLECVQDMDHENMFWYRQDPGLGLRLIYFSYDVKMKEKGDIPEGYSVSREKKERFSLILESASTNQTSMYLCASSLFTVRTHEVAKNIQYFGAGTRLSVL.

The rearrangement links TRBV6-1 to TRBJ1-2, with 8 bases fitting TRBD1. Germline CDR1 MNHNS, CDR2 SASEGT. Germline trimming cut 10 bases from V and 4 bases from J; bases unmatched to any gene: 11. This CDR3 is built from 14 residues. The CDR3: CATVVGTGLYGYTF. The CDR3 nucleotides are TGTGCCACCGTCGTCGGGACAGGCCTCTATGGCTACACCTTC.

This clonotype occurred a few times. V is TRBV29-1 and J is TRBJ2-7, with D perhaps TRBD1 or TRBD2 (5 bases each). Trimming took 8 bases from V and 1 from J, leaving 15 bases between them. The germline gives CDR1 SQVTM, CDR2 ANQGSEA. CDR3 size: 13 residues. The CDR3 region has the DNA TGCAGCCCAATCCGGGACGGTTCCTACGAGCAGTACTTC. Encoded protein: CSPIRDGSYEQYF.

V gene TRBV7-2 combines with J gene TRBJ1-2, with D unclear. Trimming cost V 0 bases and J 3 bases, with 8 bases left between them. The germline CDR1 and CDR2 sequences are SGHTA and FQGNSA. The CDR3 extends over 14 amino acids. CDR3 loop: CASSLAPDDYGYTF. For the CDR3, the DNA is TGTGCCAGCAGCTTAGCCCCCGATGACTATGGCTACACCTTC.

At least ten counts were recorded for this clonotype. The chain has TRBV9 and TRBJ2-3; 11 nucleotides align to TRBD2. Losses at the gene ends were 2 bases for V and 5 bases for J; bases not matched to a gene: 4. CDR1 and CDR2 (germline): SGDLS, YYNGEE. This CDR3 region has 15 residues. The CDR3 DNA is TGTGCCAGCAGCGTGATAGCGGGGGGGGGAGATACGCAGTATTTT. Translated: CASSVIAGGGDTQYF.

The chain joins TRBV5-1 to TRBJ1-1; the match to TRBD1 covers 8 bases. CDR3 size: 14 residues. The germline gives CDR1 SGHRS, CDR2 YFSETQ. The V gene end was trimmed by 5 bases and the J gene end by 4 bases; junction bases not matched to a gene: 7. The CDR3: CASRGLTGGTEAFF. The DNA for the CDR3 is TGCGCCAGCAGGGGGCTAACAGGGGGCACTGAAGCTTTCTTT.

The genes are TRBV6-5 and TRBJ2-3; 10 nucleotides line up with TRBD2. After removal of 7 bases from V and 4 bases from J, the junction contained 8 bases not matched to a gene. CDR3 length: 15 amino acids. Germline loops: CDR1 MNHEY, CDR2 SVGAGI. The CDR3 coding sequence is TGTGCCAGCAATTTAGCGGGGGGAAGCGCAGATACGCAGTATTTT. It yields the protein CASNLAGGSADTQYF.

The chain couples TRBV7-9 to TRBJ2-1, with 10 bases aligning to TRBD2. The germline CDR1 and CDR2 sequences are SEHNR and FQNEAQ (reference sequence). The CDR3 is made up of 15 amino acids. Unmatched junction bases numbered 6, after V lost 5 bases and J lost 5 bases. The CDR3 DNA is TGTGCCAGCAGCCCCCATAGCGGGGGGCACAATGAGCAGTTCTTC. Translated, it gives CASSPHSGGHNEQFF.

V gene TRBV6-5 combines with J gene TRBJ1-6; TRBD1 matches at 7 bases. This CDR3 spans 15 amino acids. V gave up 0 bases and J gave up 10 bases; unmatched junction bases: 6. Germline assignment: CDR1 MNHEY and CDR2 SVGAGI. CDR3 DNA: TGTGCCAGCAGTTACTCGGGACAGAGTCGATCACCCCTCCACTTT. It encodes CASSYSGQSRSPLHF.

This clonotype was detected only once. This CDR3 is CASSLQGWYNEQYF. The DNA of the CDR3 is TGTGCCAGCAGCCTACAGGGCTGGTACAATGAGCAGTACTTC. This chain connects TRBV11-2 to TRBJ2-7, with a weak D call TRBD1 (6 bases). The CDR3 length is 14 residues. CDR1 and CDR2 (germline): SGHAT, FQNNGV. V shed 5 bases and J shed 7 bases, with 18 bases lying between them.

The genes are TRBV20-1 and TRBJ1-2; the D is unclear. Germline V CDR1 and CDR2: DFQATT, SNEGSKA (reference sequence). CDR3 size: 13 residues. With 5 bases removed from V and 0 bases from J, the gap between germline ends came to 10 bases. The CDR3 loop reads CSAWQSANYGYTF. The CDR3 nucleotides read TGCAGTGCTTGGCAATCCGCTAACTATGGCTACACCTTC.